The 12 T cell receptor beta chains below come from one sample, sequenced in a study of lung T cells in sarcoidosis with Löfgren's syndrome. Using its own MiXCR run on the reads, TCRdb lists one record per CDR3 protein. This repertoire shows fewer than 25,000 distinct CDR3 sequences, around 23% found once; its top ten account for about 0.71%. The material sequenced was CD4+ T cells from bronchoalveolar lavage. The origin of the receptors is a human donor with sarcoidosis (Löfgren's syndrome or another form), or a control subject (not recorded which).

This clonotype was counted between two and nine times. The chain links TRBV29-1 to TRBJ1-2; 7 positions agree with TRBD1. There are 12 residues in the CDR3. V lost 4 bases, J lost 3 bases, and 2 bases stayed unmatched. Germline V lookup: CDR1 SQVTM, CDR2 ANQGSEA. The CDR3 protein is CSVVTGDYGYTF. CDR3 sequence (DNA): TGCAGCGTTGTTACAGGGGACTATGGCTACACCTTC.

This clonotype has at least ten counts. V and J are TRBV28 and TRBJ2-2; D gene ambiguous. Trimming pared 2 bases from V and 6 bases from J, leaving 4 bases between. The germline V gene encodes CDR1 MDHEN and CDR2 SYDVKM. The CDR3 totals 12 residues. The CDR3 nucleotides are TGTGCCAGCAGTTTACGAGCCGGGGAGCTGTTTTTT. Its protein is CASSLRAGELFF. Using reference TRBV28 and TRBJ2-2 for the parts outside the CDR3, the full variable domain is DVKVTQSSRYLVKRTGEKVFLECVQDMDHENMFWYRQDPGLGLRLIYFSYDVKMKEKGDIPEGYSVSREKKERFSLILESASTNQTSMYLCASSLRAGELFFGEGSRLTVL.

Remarks on this clonotype: Being one base from a much bigger clone, this may be a read error. The rearrangement uses TRBV5-1 and TRBJ2-7; D is uncertain. The CDR3 is 16 residues long. Trimming left V 0 bases short and J 5 bases short, with 18 bases between. Germline lookup yields CDR1 SGHRS and CDR2 YFSETQ. CDR3 DNA sequence: TGCGCCAGCAGCTTGGCCGGCTACAGCCTAAATCACGAGCAGTACTTC. Its translation: CASSLAGYSLNHEQYF.

This clonotype occurred a few times. This CDR3 is CASSLDKPDTQYF. CDR3 nucleotide sequence: TGTGCCAGCAGCTTAGATAAGCCGGATACGCAGTATTTT. The chain has TRBV7-3 and TRBJ2-3; D not certain. CDR1 SGHTA and CDR2 FQGTGA come from the germline V gene. V gave up 2 bases and J gave up 6 bases, with 9 bases separating them. CDR3 length: 13 residues.

The chain combines TRBV7-9 with TRBJ1-6; weak D call: TRBD1 (5 bases). With 5 bases removed from V and 8 bases from J, the gap between germline ends came to 13 bases. The germline V gene encodes CDR1 SEHNR and CDR2 FQNEAQ (reference sequence). There are 14 residues in the CDR3. CDR3 sequence (DNA): TGTGCCAGCAGCGCCGGGACGCCCGATTCACCCCTCCACTTT. Translating it yields CASSAGTPDSPLHF.

V and J are TRBV19 and TRBJ2-7; 7 bases are shared with TRBD1. From germline, CDR1 is LNHDA and CDR2 SQIVND (reference sequence). CDR3 length: 14 residues. The junction had 2 bases not matched to a gene; V was cut back by 0 bases and J by 3 bases. The CDR3 nucleotides read TGTGCCAGTAGTATAGACAGGGGGAGCTACGAGCAGTACTTC. Its protein is CASSIDRGSYEQYF.

This clonotype came up a few times. This sequence joins TRBV5-1 and TRBJ1-1; D gene uncertain. This CDR3 contains 15 residues. The V end lost 3 bases, the J end lost 0 bases, and 12 bases lay between the germline ends. Germline-derived CDR1 and CDR2 are SGHRS and YFSETQ. This chain's CDR3 is CASSSVLSMNTEAFF. CDR3 DNA sequence: TGCGCCAGCAGCTCAGTACTGTCCATGAACACTGAAGCTTTCTTT.

This clonotype was observed a handful of times. V is TRBV3-1 and J is TRBJ1-5; no clear D. The CDR3 consists of 15 residues. V was pared by 4 bases and J by 10 bases, with 20 bases between. Germline V gene data show CDR1 as LGHDT and CDR2 as YNNKEL (reference sequence). In DNA form, the CDR3 reads TGTGCCAGCAGCCCCCCCCACGCGTTAGCGAACCCCCAGCATTTT. This sequence encodes CASSPPHALANPQHF.

Points on this clonotype: A much larger clone sits a single nucleotide away, making a read error possible. The genes are TRBV7-9 and TRBJ2-4; weak D call: TRBD2 (5 bases). The CDR3 is 12 amino acids. Germline CDR1 and CDR2: SEHNR and FQNEAQ (reference sequence). The CDR3 sequence: CVSGTDKNIQYF. The CDR3 coding sequence is TGTGTCAGCGGAACAGATAAAAACATTCAGTACTTC.

This clonotype was found many times. The chain links TRBV4-2 to TRBJ1-4; 8 nucleotides agree with TRBD1. Germline values: CDR1 LGHNA, CDR2 YNFKEQ. This CDR3 has 15 amino acids. The J segment lost 8 bases and the V segment lost 4 bases, leaving 9 bases of the junction unmatched. Here the CDR3 DNA reads TGTGCCAGCAGCCCGGGGGCAGGGGGCGACGAAAAACTGTTTTTT. This translates into CASSPGAGGDEKLFF.

Relative to its sample, this clonotype is medium-sized (0.01 to 0.1%). CDR3: CASSSSLWGRGTEAFF. The CDR3 region has the DNA TGTGCCAGCAGTTCCTCCCTCTGGGGGCGGGGCACTGAAGCTTTCTTT. J is TRBJ1-1 and V is TRBV28, with a weak D call TRBD1 (6 bases). Trimming took off 4 bases at V and 4 bases at J, with 19 bases between the two ends. This CDR3 region has 16 residues. Germline CDR1 reads MDHEN; CDR2 reads SYDVKM.

This clonotype was observed at least ten times. Given the absence of the conserved phenylalanine or tryptophan at the CDR3 end, a read error is likely. V and J are TRBV6-1 and TRBJ2-1; 8 nucleotides agree with TRBD1. Germline CDR1 reads MNHNS; CDR2 reads SASEGT. V lost 6 bases, J lost 7 bases, and 8 bases stayed unmatched. CDR3 length equals 14 residues. The CDR3 bases are TGTGCCAGCAGCCCGATGGACAGGGTGAATGAGCAGTTCCTC. Translated, it gives CASSPMDRVNEQFL.